The T cell receptor (beta chain) described here comes from a study of cytomegalovirus exposure and HLA in healthy donors. For the study at large: Of roughly 400 genotyped donors, roughly 86% clustered with self-reported Caucasian donors. Study results and limitations: Indistinguishable V segments, including TRBV6-2 and TRBV6-3, were excluded. Available immune exposure information was restricted to CMV serostatus only. Cytomegalovirus association was assigned to 150 to 200 TCR beta chains.

PCR amplification relied on 60 Vbeta primers (plus 13 Jbeta primers). Libraries were prepared by immunoSEQ multiplex PCR; TCRdb keeps only in-frame clonotypes and omits some of them. This sample has approximately 140,000 clones, with 80% to 85% found just once. Germline lookup yields CDR1 SQVTM and CDR2 ANQGSEA. The CDR3 has 14 amino acids. Trimming cost V 3 bases and J 5 bases, with 16 bases left between them. Worth noting for this clone: The antigen remains unidentified.

This clonotype was obtained from a boy aged 10-17 years in good health and CMV-seronegative. The sample comprised PBMCs. The chain employs TRBV29-1 and TRBJ2-5, with a possible D match to TRBD2 (6 bases). The CDR3 spells CSVDIRGTGETQYF. The CDR3, as DNA: TGCAGCGTTGACATCCGGGGGACGGGGGAGACCCAGTACTTC.